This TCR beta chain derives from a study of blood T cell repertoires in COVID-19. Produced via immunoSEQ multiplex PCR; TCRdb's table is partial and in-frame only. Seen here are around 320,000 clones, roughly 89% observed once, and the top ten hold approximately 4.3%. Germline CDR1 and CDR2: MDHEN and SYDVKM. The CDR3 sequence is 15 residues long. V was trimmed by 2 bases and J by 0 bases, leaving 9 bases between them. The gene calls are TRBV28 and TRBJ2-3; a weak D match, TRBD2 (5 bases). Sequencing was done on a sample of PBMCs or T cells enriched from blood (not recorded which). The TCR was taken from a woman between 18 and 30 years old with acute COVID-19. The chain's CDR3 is CASSLPGLSTDTQYF. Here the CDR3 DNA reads TGTGCCAGCAGTTTACCCGGACTCAGCACAGATACGCAGTATTTT.